Sequencing of this T cell receptor beta chain was carried out in a study of PD-1 blockade in mismatch repair-deficient tumors. Whole-study context: Patients had around 11 mismatch repair-deficient cancer types and were previously treated and progressing. General study findings and limits: Tumor-resident clones, often undetectable pretreatment in blood, expanded then contracted after pembrolizumab.

CDR1 is SEHNR and CDR2 is FQNEAQ in the germline V gene (reference sequence). V was pared by 1 base and J by 11 bases, with 21 bases between. The CDR3 sequence is 16 residues long. Mismatch repair deficiency was confirmed in all patients, by PCR or immunohistochemistry. Method: immunoSEQ multiplex PCR; TCRdb's copy keeps in-frame clones and lacks some. The table lists some 45,000 clones, around three quarters of them singletons. Notes on this clone: Its antigen is unidentified.

Specimen: PBMCs, collected before pembrolizumab treatment. This clonotype was obtained from an adult with mismatch repair-deficient cancer. The chain combines TRBV7-9 with TRBJ2-1; D is unresolved. CDR3: CASSLEGVSPIFQQFF. CDR3 DNA: TGTGCCAGCAGCTTAGAGGGCGTTTCCCCCATTTTTCAGCAGTTCTTC.